These 9 T cell receptor beta chains were sequenced from one sample in a study of blood T cells in healthy people across ages. A second PCR, run for about 7 to 11 cycles, used a sample-barcoded 5' primer plus a J-beta primer mix. TCRdb called the 5' RACE reads again in MiXCR, with one record for every CDR3 protein. The repertoire holds around 1,700,000 distinct CDR3 sequences, with roughly 28% as singletons. Sequences were obtained from blood. The receptor source for this set is a woman aged 25 to 39 in good health.

This chain uses TRBV7-3 with TRBJ2-3; TRBD2 is a possible D gene (6 bases). Between the trimmed V and J ends, which lost 4 bases and 9 bases, there was a span of 23 bases. The CDR3 length is 16 residues. Germline V gene sequence: CDR1 SGHTA, CDR2 FQGTGA. The CDR3 spells CASSSLEGSRPETQYF. DNA of the CDR3: TGTGCCAGCAGCTCCCTGGAGGGCTCCCGCCCCGAGACGCAGTATTTT.

This clonotype has a handful of counts. The rearrangement joins TRBV5-1 to TRBJ1-2, with 9 bases aligning to TRBD1. V lost 0 bases and J lost 3; bases outside the gene matches: 12. Germline CDR1 and CDR2: SGHRS and YFSETQ. The CDR3 sequence is 18 residues long. CDR3 nucleotides: TGCGCCAGCAGCTTGGGCCCCTCAGGACAGGGGTCAGACTATGGCTACACCTTC. It specifies CASSLGPSGQGSDYGYTF. Full variable domain (missing parts from reference TRBV5-1 and TRBJ1-2): KAGVTQTPRYLIKTRGQQVTLSCSPISGHRSVSWYQQTPGQGLQFLFEYFSETQRNKGNFPGRFSGRQFSNSRSEMNVSTLELGDSALYLCASSLGPSGQGSDYGYTFGSGTRLTVV.

In regard to this clonotype: One end of the junction is discordant with germline, which a read error may explain. The DNA for the CDR3 is TGTGTCAGCAGCTTAGCAAGGACTAGCGGGGGAGAGATGGCAGATACGCAGTATTTT. It specifies CVSSLARTSGGEMADTQYF. This chain connects TRBV13 to TRBJ2-3, with 13 bases lining up with TRBD2. This CDR3 is built from 19 residues. From germline, CDR1 is PRHDT and CDR2 FYEKMQ (reference sequence). Using reference TRBV13 and TRBJ2-3 for the parts outside the CDR3, the full variable domain is AAGVIQSPRHLIKEKRETATLKCYPIPRHDTVYWYQQGPGQDPQFLISFYEKMQSDKGSIPDRFSAQQFSDYHSELNMSSLELGDSALYFCVSSLARTSGGEMADTQYFGPGTRLTVL.

This clonotype occurred many times. The chain employs TRBV7-2 and TRBJ1-5; D is ambiguous. From germline, CDR1 is SGHTA and CDR2 FQGNSA. V dropped 5 bases and J dropped 5 bases, with 10 bases sitting between them. The CDR3 totals 13 residues. The CDR3 region has the DNA TGTGCCAGCAGCAACCTGAATGATCAGCCCCAGCATTTT. Its protein product is CASSNLNDQPQHF. The full variable domain, rest sourced from reference TRBV7-2 and TRBJ1-5, is GAGVSQSPSNKVTEKGKDVELRCDPISGHTALYWYRQSLGQGLEFLIYFQGNSAPDKSGLPSDRFSAERTGGSVSTLTIQRTQQEDSAVYLCASSNLNDQPQHFGDGTRLSIL.

At least ten counts were recorded for this clonotype. The chain employs TRBV20-1 and TRBJ1-2; D remains ambiguous. The V end lost 3 bases, the J end lost 4 bases, and 12 bases lay between the germline ends. The V gene's germline CDR1 is DFQATT and CDR2 SNEGSKA (reference sequence). There are 13 residues in the CDR3. Written as DNA, the CDR3 is TGCAGTGCTAGGGACGTGATGAGCTATGGCTACACCTTC. Its translation is CSARDVMSYGYTF.

This clonotype was seen a few times. The V call is TRBV12-3 or TRBV12-4, the J call TRBJ2-5, with 9 bases lining up with TRBD1. The CDR3 consists of 14 residues. Trimming cost V 7 bases and J 5 bases; bases outside gene matches: 8. The CDR3: CASTLGQGAETQYF. The CDR3 nucleotides are TGTGCCAGCACCTTGGGACAGGGAGCGGAGACCCAGTACTTC.

This clonotype was found once. The V and J genes are TRBV7-9 and TRBJ1-4; D is ambiguous. Germline V gives CDR1 SEHNR, CDR2 FQNEAQ (reference sequence). The V end lost 4 bases, the J end lost 0 bases, and 12 bases lay between the germline ends. The CDR3 is made up of 16 amino acids. The CDR3 DNA follows: TGTGCCAGCAGCTCAAACTCACATGCAACTAATGAAAAACTGTTTTTT. Translation gives CASSSNSHATNEKLFF.

The rearrangement joins TRBV4-2 to TRBJ2-5; D possibly uses TRBD1 or TRBD2 (5 bases each). The CDR3 is 16 residues long. Per the germline V gene, CDR1 is LGHNA and CDR2 is YNFKEQ. V lost 4 bases and J 2 bases, leaving 17 bases between the germline ends. This CDR3 reads CASSRSPGTSQETQYF. CDR3 DNA: TGTGCCAGCAGCCGCTCCCCCGGGACGTCACAAGAGACCCAGTACTTC.

This clonotype was counted a few times. The chain employs TRBV12-3 or TRBV12-4 and TRBJ2-7, with D uncertain. Trimming removed 8 bases at V and 2 bases at J, with 16 bases between. The CDR3 loop spans 14 amino acids. The CDR3 DNA follows: TGTGCCAGCCGACTTTGGGCCTTCCCCTACGAGCAGTACGTC. This sequence encodes CASRLWAFPYEQYV.